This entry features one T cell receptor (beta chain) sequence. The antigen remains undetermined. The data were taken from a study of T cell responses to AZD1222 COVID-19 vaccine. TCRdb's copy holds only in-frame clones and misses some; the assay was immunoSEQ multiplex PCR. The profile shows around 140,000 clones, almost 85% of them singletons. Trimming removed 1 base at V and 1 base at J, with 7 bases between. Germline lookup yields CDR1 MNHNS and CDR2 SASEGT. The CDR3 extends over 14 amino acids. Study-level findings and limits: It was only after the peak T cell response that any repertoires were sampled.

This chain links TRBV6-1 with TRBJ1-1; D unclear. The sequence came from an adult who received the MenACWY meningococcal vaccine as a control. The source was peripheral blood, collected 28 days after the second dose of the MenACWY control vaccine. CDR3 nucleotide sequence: TGTGCCAGCAGTGAAGGACGGAAGAACACTGAAGCTTTCTTT. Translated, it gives CASSEGRKNTEAFF.